These 13 T cell receptor beta chains originate from one sample sequenced in a study of Graves' ophthalmopathy and Graves' hyperthyroidism. As the template, RNA transcripts were used to amplify TCR beta CDR3 regions. RT-PCR with HTBI primers came first, then second-round multiplex PCR. TCRdb re-called the multiplex PCR reads with MiXCR, one entry per CDR3 protein. The repertoire holds 300,000 to 350,000 distinct CDR3 sequences, with 15% to 20% as singletons. Specimen: peripheral blood. These receptors were collected from an adult man with Graves' ophthalmopathy.

This clonotype has ten or more counts. The chain couples TRBV6-2 or TRBV6-3 to TRBJ1-3; D perhaps matches TRBD1 (5 bases). The CDR3 consists of 14 residues. The germline V and J ends were trimmed by 6 bases and 2 bases, with 11 bases remaining between them. Looked up from germline, CDR1 is MNHEY and CDR2 is SVGEGT. The CDR3 protein is CASRIPGPGNTIYF. CDR3 nucleotides: TGTGCCAGCAGAATACCGGGACCTGGAAACACCATATATTTT.

This clonotype was recorded at least ten times. The chain joins TRBV5-1 to TRBJ1-1; D uncertain. Trimming removed 1 base from V and 5 bases from J, with 12 bases in between. CDR1 is SGHRS and CDR2 is YFSETQ in the germline V gene. The CDR3 contains 14 residues. The CDR3 loop is CASSLLAGRTEAFF. The CDR3 coding sequence is TGCGCCAGCAGCTTGTTAGCCGGGAGGACTGAAGCTTTCTTT.

The gene calls are TRBV27 and TRBJ2-3; the D gene is possibly TRBD1 (5 bases). Trimming stripped 5 bases from V and 2 bases from J, with 14 bases between. The CDR3 totals 15 residues. The germline V gene encodes CDR1 MNHEY and CDR2 SMNVEV (reference sequence). The chain's CDR3 is CASSPTGAYTDTQYF. The CDR3 DNA sequence: TGTGCCAGCAGTCCAACTGGGGCTTACACAGATACGCAGTATTTT.

This clonotype was recorded many times. CDR3 amino acids: CASSPPGTRYGYTF. The CDR3 nucleotides read TGTGCCAGCAGCCCCCCCGGGACACGCTATGGCTACACCTTC. The chain employs TRBV9 and TRBJ1-2; tentative D call: TRBD1 (6 bases). Germline V gene sequence: CDR1 SGDLS, CDR2 YYNGEE. The V end was cut by 4 bases, the J end by 4 bases, with 14 bases between. The CDR3 consists of 14 residues. Full variable domain (missing parts from reference TRBV9 and TRBJ1-2): DSGVTQTPKHLITATGQRVTLRCSPRSGDLSVYWYQQSLDQGLQFLIQYYNGEERAKGNILERFSAQQFPDLHSELNLSSLELGDSALYFCASSPPGTRYGYTFGSGTRLTVV.

This clonotype was seen ten or more times. The CDR3 here is CATRASQVNTGELFF. CDR3 DNA sequence: TGTGCCACCAGAGCGAGCCAGGTGAACACCGGGGAGCTGTTTTTT. The chain carries TRBV27 and TRBJ2-2, with no clear D. CDR1 and CDR2 from the germline V gene are MNHEY and SMNVEV (reference sequence). This CDR3 spans 15 amino acids. Deletions cut 10 bases from V and 1 base from J, with 16 bases between.

The V and J genes are TRBV20-1 and TRBJ1-3, with TRBD1 identical over 8 bases. Germline trimming cut 6 bases from V and 7 bases from J; bases unmatched to any gene: 5. CDR1 is DFQATT, CDR2 SNEGSKA, per germline (reference sequence). CDR3 length: 12 amino acids. For the CDR3, the DNA is TGCAGTGCGAGACAGGGGATGAACACCATATATTTT. Translated: CSARQGMNTIYF.

This clonotype was seen repeatedly, ten times or more. The CDR3 region is CASSGTVAKNIQYF. CDR3 DNA sequence: TGTGCCAGCAGCGGGACAGTCGCCAAAAACATTCAGTACTTC. The chain links TRBV2 to TRBJ2-4; 7 nucleotides align to TRBD1. Looked up from germline, CDR1 is SNHLY and CDR2 is FYNNEI. V trimming: 6 bases; J trimming: 1 base; junction bases outside the gene matches: 3. CDR3 length: 14 residues.

This clonotype was seen repeatedly, ten times or more. The gene calls are TRBV11-2 and TRBJ2-5; D remains unclear. From germline, CDR1 is SGHAT and CDR2 FQNNGV. CDR3 length: 14 amino acids. V was shortened by 1 base and J by 0 bases, with 6 bases between the two germline ends. The CDR3 DNA reads as TGTGCCAGCAGCTTAGCGCGACACCAAGAGACCCAGTACTTC. This gives the protein CASSLARHQETQYF.

As concerns this clonotype: One junction end disagrees with the germline gene, perhaps due to a read error. V and J are TRBV18 and TRBJ1-1; 7 bases are a match to TRBD1. The CDR3 loop spans 13 amino acids. The germline V gene has CDR1 KGHSH and CDR2 LQKENI. The CDR3 DNA reads TGTGCCAGCTCGGGACAGCTGAACACTGGAGCTTTCTTT. It codes for CASSGQLNTGAFF.

This clonotype has a count of ten or more. CDR3 in amino acids: CASSIGQGYTEAFF. DNA of the CDR3: TGTGCCAGCAGTATCGGACAGGGCTACACTGAAGCTTTCTTT. The chain carries TRBV6-1 and TRBJ1-1, with 8 bases fitting TRBD1. The V gene end was trimmed by 5 bases and the J gene end by 3 bases; junction bases not matched to a gene: 5. There are 14 residues in the CDR3. The germline CDR1 and CDR2 sequences are MNHNS and SASEGT.

This clonotype has just a few counts. The rearrangement joins TRBV30 to TRBJ2-7; 7 bases line up with TRBD1. Per the germline V gene, CDR1 is GTSNPN and CDR2 is SVGIG (reference sequence). The ends lost 6 bases at V and 1 base at J; junction bases unmatched: 9. The CDR3 extends over 14 amino acids. CDR3: CACTTGQPSYEQYF. CDR3 bases: TGTGCCTGCACAACGGGACAGCCATCCTACGAGCAGTACTTC.

This clonotype was seen many times. The CDR3 bases are TGCAGTGCTAGCGCGGGGGTGGACACTGAAGCTTTCTTT. Translation: CSASAGVDTEAFF. This chain uses TRBV20-1 with TRBJ1-1, with D possibly TRBD1 on 5 matching bases. The germline V and J ends were trimmed by 3 bases and 3 bases, with 11 bases remaining between them. Germline V lookup: CDR1 DFQATT, CDR2 SNEGSKA (reference sequence). The CDR3 has 13 amino acids.

In its sample, this clonotype was seen many times. The chain recombines TRBV7-9 with TRBJ1-2; TRBD1 might be the D (5 bases). V lost 2 bases and J 6 bases, leaving 13 bases between the germline ends. Germline V lookup: CDR1 SEHNR, CDR2 FQNEAQ (reference sequence). There are 14 residues in the CDR3. The chain's CDR3 is CASSLTGAVNGYTF. The CDR3 region has the DNA TGTGCCAGCAGCTTAACCGGGGCGGTCAATGGCTACACCTTC.